Listed here are 9 T cell receptor beta chains from one sample, sequenced in a study of cytomegalovirus exposure and HLA in healthy donors. The PCR used 60 Vbeta and 13 Jbeta primers. The table came from immunoSEQ multiplex PCR; TCRdb's copy has only in-frame clones and leaves some out. This sample contains around 48,000 clones. Input material: PBMCs. The receptor set was obtained from a female donor in good health and CMV-seronegative.

The chain employs TRBV9 and TRBJ1-1; the match to TRBD1 covers 8 bases. Trimming cost V 4 bases and J 7 bases; bases outside gene matches: 12. Germline V lookup: CDR1 SGDLS, CDR2 YYNGEE. This CDR3 spans 15 amino acids. The CDR3 sequence is CASSSTGGQHSEAFF. CDR3 sequence (DNA): TGTGCCAGCAGCAGTACAGGGGGACAACATAGTGAAGCTTTCTTT.

The J gene is TRBJ2-2, the V gene TRBV9; D uncertain. V was clipped by 0 bases and J by 6 bases, with 15 bases between them. This CDR3 has 16 amino acids. CDR1 and CDR2 from the germline V gene are SGDLS and YYNGEE. This CDR3 is CASSVVDHHSPGELFF. The CDR3 coding sequence is TGTGCCAGCAGCGTAGTTGACCACCATAGCCCCGGGGAGCTGTTTTTT.

This sequence joins TRBV7-9 and TRBJ2-2; 9 positions agree with TRBD1. Germline trimming cut 6 bases from V and 5 bases from J; bases unmatched to any gene: 7. The CDR3 is 15 residues long. Germline assignment: CDR1 SEHNR and CDR2 FQNEAQ (reference sequence). The CDR3 region has the DNA TGTGCCAGCAGTCCGGACAGGGGACGGACCGGGGAGCTGTTTTTT. Translating gives CASSPDRGRTGELFF.

The V gene is TRBV30, the J gene TRBJ2-5, with D possibly TRBD1 on 6 matching bases. Trimming removed 6 bases at V and 2 bases at J, with 19 bases between. This CDR3 is built from 15 residues. Germline V CDR1 and CDR2: GTSNPN, SVGIG (reference sequence). In nucleotides, the CDR3 is TGTGCCTGCTCCGGGACACAGGATCGTCAAGAGACCCAGTACTTC. It codes for CACSGTQDRQETQYF.

The gene calls are TRBV15 and TRBJ2-7; 7 bases agree with TRBD1. J gave up 2 bases and V 0 bases, and 7 bases lay outside the gene matches. CDR3 length equals 16 residues. Germline assignment: CDR1 LNHNV and CDR2 YYDKDF (reference sequence). The DNA of the CDR3 is TGTGCCACCAGCAGAGATCGAGGGACAGCAGCCTACGAGCAGTACTTC. Protein: CATSRDRGTAAYEQYF.

The rearrangement joins TRBV6-1 to TRBJ2-3, with 12 bases fitting TRBD2. With V trimmed by 2 bases and J by 4 bases, 1 base remained unmatched. CDR1 is MNHNS, CDR2 SASEGT, per germline. The CDR3 extends over 15 amino acids. CDR3 in DNA: TGTGCCAGCAGTGAACTAGCGGGGGGGCCAGATACGCAGTATTTT. Translated: CASSELAGGPDTQYF.

The chain employs TRBV10-3 and TRBJ2-7; D gene uncertain. Germline CDR1 is ENHRY and CDR2 is SYGVKD. There are 13 residues in the CDR3. V dropped 0 bases and J dropped 4 bases, with 7 bases sitting between them. DNA for the CDR3: TGTGCCATCAGTGAGTCTAGCACTTACGAGCAGTACTTC. This codes for CAISESSTYEQYF.

This CDR3 reads CAWSVRGPSGANVLTF. The CDR3 DNA reads as TGTGCCTGGAGTGTAAGGGGGCCCTCTGGGGCCAACGTCCTGACTTTC. The V gene is TRBV30, the J gene TRBJ2-6, with TRBD1 identical over 7 bases. Looked up from germline, CDR1 is GTSNPN and CDR2 is SVGIG (reference sequence). This CDR3 has 16 amino acids. J lost 0 bases, V lost 0 bases, and 2 bases had no gene match.

The V and J genes are TRBV19 and TRBJ1-1; D is possibly TRBD1 (6 bases). The V gene lost 5 bases and the J gene lost 4 bases, with 17 bases spanning the gap. From germline, CDR1 is LNHDA and CDR2 SQIVND (reference sequence). This CDR3 spans 15 amino acids. The CDR3 is CASSLNRAPGTEAFF. In DNA, the CDR3 is TGTGCCAGTAGTCTGAACAGGGCGCCCGGCACTGAAGCTTTCTTT.